The 2 T cell receptor beta chains presented below share a single source sample, sequenced in a study of neurological immune-mediated disorders (dated by TCRdb to the late 2010s). Receptor libraries were prepared by 5' RACE. Data came from an Illumina HiSeq 2500. TCRdb reprocessed the public reads (quality trimming at Q25 with fastp, clone calling with MiXCR) and kept in-frame beta chains. Records with the same CDR3 protein are collapsed into one entry carrying the most frequent genes and DNA. The table for this sample lists around 53,000 distinct CDR3 sequences; roughly 8.8% of them were counted only once. The top ten clones comprise 1.9% of the sample. What this sample's time point label stands for: longitudinal time-point 3. The sequenced sample consisted of PBMCs. Source of these receptors: a woman aged 40 to 50 in good health.

There are many counts of this clonotype. V gene TRBV9 combines with J gene TRBJ2-1, with TRBD1 matching 7 bases. The CDR3 is 15 amino acids. CDR1 and CDR2 (germline): SGDLS, YYNGEE. V gave up 3 bases and J gave up 8 bases; unmatched junction bases: 11. For the CDR3, the DNA is TGTGCCAGCAGCGCCATATCCACAGGGGCCGATGAGCAGTTCTTC. Its protein product is CASSAISTGADEQFF.

This clonotype was counted only a few times. The chain employs TRBV6-4 and TRBJ2-2, with 7 nucleotides matching TRBD2. CDR3 length: 15 amino acids. Per germline, CDR1 MRHNA and CDR2 SNTAGT. Germline trimming cut 3 bases from V and 5 bases from J; bases unmatched to any gene: 6. CDR3 DNA: TGTGCCAGCAGTGAATTGGCGGGAGAGACCGGGGAGCTGTTTTTT. Translated, it gives CASSELAGETGELFF.